This TCR beta chain was identified during a study of shared clonotypes between healthy human individuals (dated by TCRdb to the early 2020s). Background on the whole study: The cohort included three men and a couple of women between 18 and 49 years of age. For each donor, three plates each were used for CD4 naive and CD4 memory, two plates were used for CD8 naive, and one plate was used for CD8 memory. Between about 0.94 and 8.9 billion PBMCs per donor were obtained by leukapheresis. To increase sequencing depth and limit assay-specific biases, TCR repertoire library preparation and sequencing were carried out by different laboratories using diverse techniques. The study deeply sequenced blood TCR repertoires of about 5 healthy adults to estimate repertoire size and the extent of clonotype sharing between individuals.

The donors were healthy, HIV-negative adults with no recently reported acute infections or vaccinations. All donors were Caucasian adults living in Nashville, Tennessee, USA. CD4+ T cells were enriched through magnetic negative selection, after which naive cells were positively selected on CD45RA and the remaining negative fraction served as the memory subset. Blood was collected by leukapheresis, and PBMCs were isolated by Ficoll-Histopaque density gradient centrifugation and then cryopreserved in liquid nitrogen vapor phase. Analytical flow cytometry was used to check the purity and quantity of each magnetically sorted T cell population. Each sorted fraction had its genomic DNA isolated and then quantified by UV absorbance on a Nanodrop 2000c. Broader findings and caveats from the paper: Based on pairwise subsampling, the degree of clonotype sharing among donors was expected to be affected by sequencing depth. Because the study included only a small number of donors, the genetic and exposure-history diversity represented was limited. Larger estimated clonotype richness was generally found for naive subsets than for memory subsets. Sampling was restricted to blood, and TCR repertoires in tissue are likely to differ from TCR repertoires in blood. Rarefaction of sorted-subset datasets indicated incomplete sequencing despite the large sequencing depth. Compared with non-shared clonotypes, the clonotypes found in all four sorted-subset donors had higher generation probabilities. Sharing across several donors was observed for about 5% of naive CD4, 3.5% of naive CD8, roughly 2.4% of memory CD4, and roughly 0.43% of memory CD8 clonotypes.

To note about this clone: Its antigen is currently not known. Per-base qualities were not stored, and no clone one base away is much larger.

Using the deep immunoSEQ assay, TCR CDR3 regions were amplified from genomic DNA by multiplex PCR. Extracted genomic DNA from each cell subset was spread evenly across all wells of several immunoSEQ 96-well plates, with each plate serving as a replicate. For sorted subsets, 200 to 250 ng of genomic DNA, equivalent to some 30,000 T cell genomes, went into each replicate PCR. Purified libraries were measured with a Qubit 3.0 fluorometer, size-checked on a Bioanalyzer 2100, and measured again with the KAPA Library Quantification kit. A separate single-read 150-cycle Illumina NextSeq 550 flow cell was used to sequence each immunoSEQ 96-well plate. The paper's processing steps were these. The immunoSEQ output contained only junctional sequences without quality scores, so filtering could not match that applied to full-length reads. Sequences were annotated with PyIR, a Python wrapper for IgBLAST v1.9, using IMGT germline references to assign V/J genes and CDR3. Any read was removed if the V/J assignment was weak (E-value above 1e-6), the CDR3 was missing, or the read contained stop codons, out-of-frame junctions, or ambiguous translated residues. V3J clonotypes were defined as sequences sharing an identical inferred V gene, J gene, and CDR3 amino acid sequence. To compute the percentage overlap between repertoires, the number of shared unique clonotypes was divided by the size of the smaller repertoire. Three approaches were used to assess repertoire richness: RTK rarefaction, the Chao1 estimator, and Recon v2.1 estimates of unobserved clonotypes. For all TCRbeta clonotypes obtained by the gDNA method from several donors, generation probabilities were computed with OLGA. Here the immuneACCESS table is served through TCRdb, limited to in-frame sequences with V and J called. Missing clones are a known gap in these copies; in checked studies unresolved V genes cover under half, and the rest lacks a known reason. D and trimming were read from the DNA, whereas the V and J calls and clone size are those reported in that table. Counted in this sample were roughly 1,000,000 clones; roughly 74% of them appeared once. The top ten clonotypes cover around 0.6% of the sample.

The receptor comes from a man aged 18 to 29 in good health. Some clones in this sample may be carry-over from other donors' samples. Sequencing used memory CD4+ T cells from PBMCs. The cell subset or site label of this sample denotes: CD45RA-negative fraction.

The sequence in DNA is TGTGCCAGCAGCTCTCGACAAGCAGAACTCTCTGGGGCCAACGTCCTGACTTTC. Translation gives CASSSRQAELSGANVLTF. The receptor chain draws on TRBV5-6 and TRBJ2-6; the D gene cannot be resolved reliably. V sheds 3 bases and J sheds 0 bases, leaving 16 bases between their ends. CDR1 SGHDT and CDR2 YYEEEE are derived from the germline V gene. Counted from cysteine to phenylalanine, this CDR3 has 18 amino acids. Just the 54-base CDR3 DNA is kept, in frame starting at base 1. The full variable domain, completed from the reference TRBV5-6 and TRBJ2-6 proteins outside the CDR3, reads DAGVTQSPTHLIKTRGQQVTLRCSPKSGHDTVSWYQQALGQGPQFIFQYYEEEERQRGNFPDRFSGHQFPNYSSELNVNALLLGDSALYLCASSSRQAELSGANVLTFGAGSRLTVL.